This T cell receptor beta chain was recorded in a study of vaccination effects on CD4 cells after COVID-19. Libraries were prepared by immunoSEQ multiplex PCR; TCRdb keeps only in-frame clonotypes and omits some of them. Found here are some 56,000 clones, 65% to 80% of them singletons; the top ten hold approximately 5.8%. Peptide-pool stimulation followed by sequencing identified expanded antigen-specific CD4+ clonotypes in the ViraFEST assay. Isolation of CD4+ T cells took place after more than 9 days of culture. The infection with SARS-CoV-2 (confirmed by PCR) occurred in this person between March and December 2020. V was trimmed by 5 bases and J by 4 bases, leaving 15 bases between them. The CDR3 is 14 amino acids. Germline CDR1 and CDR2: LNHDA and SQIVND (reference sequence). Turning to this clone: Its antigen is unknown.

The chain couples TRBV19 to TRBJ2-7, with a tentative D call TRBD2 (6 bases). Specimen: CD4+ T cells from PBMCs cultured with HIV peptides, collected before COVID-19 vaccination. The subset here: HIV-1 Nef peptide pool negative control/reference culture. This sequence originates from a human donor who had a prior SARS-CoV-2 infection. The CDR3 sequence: CASSRAISGYEQYF. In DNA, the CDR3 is TGTGCCAGTAGTCGGGCTATAAGCGGGTACGAGCAGTACTTC. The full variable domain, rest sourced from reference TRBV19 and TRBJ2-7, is DGGITQSPKYLFRKEGQNVTLSCEQNLNHDAMYWYRQDPGQGLRLIYYSQIVNDFQKGDIAEGYSVSREKKESFPLTVTSAQKNPTAFYLCASSRAISGYEQYFGPGTRLTVT.